What follows are 27 T cell receptor beta chains derived from one specimen sequenced in a study of Tregs in tolerant kidney transplant recipients. Related graft donors supplied nonmyeloablative bone marrow transplants, and mixed chimerism was transient. Some clones are missing from TCRdb's copy, which holds only in-frame ones; the method was immunoSEQ multiplex PCR. The data contain around 64,000 clones, around 87% of them singletons. Sequenced here: CD4+ T cells from blood (PBMCs), sampled 6 months after the transplant. The source of these receptors is a human patient who received a combined kidney and bone marrow transplant. Some T cells may originate from the graft donor.

The CDR3 DNA sequence: TGTGCCAGCAGCTCATGGAACAGGGGGACTGGAAACACCATATATTTT. It yields the protein CASSSWNRGTGNTIYF. The chain uses TRBV7-6 and TRBJ1-3; TRBD1 agrees at 8 bases. The CDR3 length is 16 residues. CDR1 is SGHVS and CDR2 is FNYEAQ in the germline V gene. Losses at the gene ends were 4 bases for V and 2 bases for J; bases not matched to a gene: 7.

The rearrangement joins TRBV27 to TRBJ1-2; TRBD1 aligns across 8 bases. CDR3 size: 15 residues. Germline CDR1 reads MNHEY; CDR2 reads SMNVEV (reference sequence). The V and J ends lost 5 bases and 2 bases, in that order; junction bases with no gene match: 7. CDR3 sequence reads: CASSPNRGINYGYTF. CDR3 DNA sequence: TGTGCCAGCAGTCCTAACAGGGGGATAAACTATGGCTACACCTTC.

V is TRBV5-4 and J is TRBJ2-1, with TRBD1 matching 11 bases. V was pared by 1 base and J by 12 bases, with 3 bases of the junction left unmatched. The CDR3 is 13 residues long. Per germline, CDR1 SGHNT and CDR2 YYREEE (reference sequence). CDR3 protein: CASSLSGTGGQFF. The CDR3 DNA sequence: TGTGCCAGCAGCTTGTCCGGGACAGGGGGGCAGTTCTTC.

The chain is built from TRBV27 and TRBJ2-7; 8 bases map to TRBD2. The germline gives CDR1 MNHEY, CDR2 SMNVEV (reference sequence). The V segment lost 6 bases and the J segment 1 base; nucleotides outside the gene matches: 2. CDR3 size: 13 residues. The DNA for the CDR3 is TGTGCCAGCAGACTAGCGGAGTCCTACGAGCAGTACTTC. Protein: CASRLAESYEQYF.

This rearrangement joins TRBV5-1 to TRBJ2-1, with 16 bases fitting TRBD2. Germline lookup yields CDR1 SGHRS and CDR2 YFSETQ. The V gene end was trimmed by 4 bases and the J gene end by 8 bases; junction bases not matched to a gene: 9. CDR3 length equals 17 residues. CDR3 bases: TGCGCCAGCAGCAGGGGACTAGCGGGAGGGTCAGCGGATGAGCAGTTCTTC. As protein: CASSRGLAGGSADEQFF.

The chain has TRBV25-1 and TRBJ2-3; 7 bases agree with TRBD2. This CDR3 is built from 15 residues. The germline V gene encodes CDR1 MGHDK and CDR2 SYGVNS. V shed 2 bases, J shed 0 bases, and the junction held 2 bases outside the gene matches. In DNA form, the CDR3 reads TGTGCCAGCAGTGAAGCGGGAGTAAGCACAGATACGCAGTATTTT. Translating it yields CASSEAGVSTDTQYF.

J is TRBJ1-3 and V is TRBV15; 7 nucleotides agree with TRBD1. Trimming cost V 2 bases and J 4 bases; bases outside gene matches: 11. The CDR3 runs 17 residues. Germline V gives CDR1 LNHNV, CDR2 YYDKDF (reference sequence). The CDR3 nucleotides are TGTGCCACCAGCAGATGGGTGGACAGGCCGTGGGGAAACACCATATATTTT. Its protein product is CATSRWVDRPWGNTIYF. Using reference TRBV15 and TRBJ1-3 for the parts outside the CDR3, the full variable domain is DAMVIQNPRYQVTQFGKPVTLSCSQTLNHNVMYWYQQKSSQAPKLLFHYYDKDFNNEADTPDNFQSRRPNTSFCFLDIRSPGLGDTAMYLCATSRWVDRPWGNTIYFGEGSWLTVV.

This chain joins TRBV18 and TRBJ1-2; D call uncertain. Germline V gene data show CDR1 as KGHSH and CDR2 as LQKENI. Trimming took 3 bases from V and 3 from J, leaving 8 bases between them. The CDR3 contains 13 residues. The CDR3 DNA reads as TGTGCCAGCTCACCTAGGACTGACTATGGCTACACCTTC. This sequence encodes CASSPRTDYGYTF.

This chain uses TRBV7-2 with TRBJ2-5, with 8 bases fitting TRBD1. Unmatched junction bases numbered 7, after V lost 5 bases and J lost 5 bases. Germline assignment: CDR1 SGHTA and CDR2 FQGNSA. The CDR3 has 14 residues. The CDR3 region is CASSLQGGRETQYF. CDR3 coding DNA: TGTGCCAGCAGCCTACAGGGGGGTAGGGAGACCCAGTACTTC.

This chain joins TRBV2 and TRBJ2-7, with D perhaps TRBD1 (6 bases). V was shortened by 6 bases and J by 3 bases, with 15 bases between the two germline ends. Germline V gene sequence: CDR1 SNHLY, CDR2 FYNNEI. The CDR3 has 14 amino acids. The CDR3, as DNA: TGTGCCAGCAGCGCACAGGGAAGTTTCTACGAGCAGTACTTC. This translates into CASSAQGSFYEQYF.

The chain has TRBV4-3 and TRBJ2-1, with TRBD1 as a possible D gene (5 bases). V lost 4 bases and J lost 7, with 14 bases in between. Germline V gene data show CDR1 as LGHNA and CDR2 as YSLEER. The CDR3 loop spans 14 amino acids. The CDR3 region is CASSPPGSRNEQFF. The CDR3 coding sequence is TGCGCCAGCAGCCCCCCAGGGTCGAGAAATGAGCAGTTCTTC.

V usage is TRBV7-7 and J usage is TRBJ2-5; possible D gene TRBD1, 6 bases. From germline, CDR1 is SSHAT and CDR2 FNYEAQ (reference sequence). The ends were cut back, 6 bases at V and 13 bases at J, with 9 bases in the middle. There are 9 residues in the CDR3. For the CDR3, the DNA is TGTGCCAGCAGGGACAGCCGGTACTTC. It encodes CASRDSRYF.

The chain uses TRBV11-3 and TRBJ1-2; possibly TRBD1 for D (5 bases). Germline V gene lookup returns CDR1 SGHNT and CDR2 YENEEA. The CDR3 spans 13 residues. Trimming removed 3 bases at V and 3 bases at J, with 8 bases between. The CDR3 DNA reads as TGTGCCAGCAGCTTGACAGACTACTATGGCTACACCTTC. This translates into CASSLTDYYGYTF.

J is TRBJ1-5 and V is TRBV7-2; no firm D call. Germline V CDR1 and CDR2: SGHTA, FQGNSA. V dropped 1 base and J dropped 7 bases, with 14 bases sitting between them. CDR3 length: 15 residues. CDR3 bases: TGTGCCAGCAGCTTAGGAGTGCAGGAAGGCCAGCCCCAGCATTTT. Protein: CASSLGVQEGQPQHF.

This chain joins TRBV4-3 and TRBJ1-5; D uncertain. This CDR3 spans 14 amino acids. CDR1 LGHNA and CDR2 YSLEER come from the germline V gene. V lost 4 bases, J lost 5 bases, and 12 bases lay in between. The CDR3 region has the DNA TGCGCCAGCAGCCTACGGAGGAGGGATCAGCCCCAGCATTTT. Protein product: CASSLRRRDQPQHF.

The chain links TRBV25-1 to TRBJ2-1; TRBD2 aligns across 15 bases. With 6 bases clipped from V and 9 bases from J, the junction kept 6 bases outside the gene matches. The V gene's germline CDR1 is MGHDK and CDR2 SYGVNS. The CDR3 sequence is 15 residues long. This chain's CDR3 is CASRPGLAGGGEQFF. The CDR3 DNA follows: TGTGCCAGCAGACCGGGACTAGCGGGAGGTGGTGAGCAGTTCTTC.

The CDR3 DNA reads TGTGCCAGCAGTTACCAGAACACCGGGGAGCTGTTTTTT. Translating it yields CASSYQNTGELFF. The V call is TRBV6-5, the J call TRBJ2-2; D remains ambiguous. In germline, CDR1 is MNHEY, CDR2 SVGAGI. V was clipped by 2 bases and J by 1 base, with 2 bases between them. The CDR3 contains 13 residues.

In this sample, this clone turned up a few times. This rearrangement joins TRBV6-1 to TRBJ1-3; D is unresolved. V was trimmed by 7 bases and J by 4 bases, leaving 5 bases between them. The CDR3 extends over 11 amino acids. In germline, CDR1 is MNHNS, CDR2 SASEGT. CDR3 coding DNA: TGTGCCAGCATACGGGGAAACACCATATATTTT. Translation: CASIRGNTIYF.

The CDR3 region has the DNA TGTGCCAGCAGTGAGACAATACAGGGGACAAGCACAGATACGCAGTATTTT. Residues: CASSETIQGTSTDTQYF. This chain uses TRBV2 with TRBJ2-3, with 7 bases aligning to TRBD1. The CDR3 spans 17 residues. CDR1 is SNHLY and CDR2 is FYNNEI in the germline V gene. V lost 3 bases to trimming and J lost 0 bases; unmatched junction nucleotides: 9. Combining the CDR3 with reference TRBV2 and TRBJ2-3 gives the whole variable domain EPEVTQTPSHQVTQMGQEVILRCVPISNHLYFYWYRQILGQKVEFLVSFYNNEISEKSEIFDDQFSVERPDGSNFTLKIRSTKLEDSAMYFCASSETIQGTSTDTQYFGPGTRLTVL.

The chain links TRBV25-1 to TRBJ1-4; the D gene is possibly TRBD1 (6 bases). The CDR3 is 15 residues long. Deletions cut 5 bases from V and 6 bases from J, with 16 bases between. The germline gives CDR1 MGHDK, CDR2 SYGVNS. The CDR3 here is CASSKTQGSHEKLFF. CDR3 bases: TGTGCCAGCAGTAAGACACAGGGTTCCCATGAAAAACTGTTTTTT. The variable domain in full, completed from reference TRBV25-1 and TRBJ1-4, reads EADIYQTPRYLVIGTGKKITLECSQTMGHDKMYWYQQDPGMELHLIHYSYGVNSTEKGDLSSESTVSRIRTEHFPLTLESARPSHTSQYLCASSKTQGSHEKLFFGSGTQLSVL.

The rearrangement uses TRBV19 and TRBJ2-3; TRBD1 is a possible D gene (5 bases). V lost 2 bases, J lost 1 base, and 10 bases lay in between. This CDR3 contains 15 residues. Germline V gene data show CDR1 as LNHDA and CDR2 as SQIVND (reference sequence). CDR3 nucleotides: TGTGCCAGTAGTATACCAGGGTCGGGCACAGATACGCAGTATTTT. As protein: CASSIPGSGTDTQYF.

The rearrangement joins TRBV19 to TRBJ2-7; the match to TRBD1 covers 7 bases. This CDR3 is 14 amino acids long. Germline CDR1 LNHDA, CDR2 SQIVND (reference sequence). The trim removed 7 bases at V and 0 bases at J, leaving 6 bases unmatched. The CDR3 sequence: CASNDRAHSYEQYF. The CDR3 DNA follows: TGTGCCAGTAATGACAGGGCTCACTCCTACGAGCAGTACTTC.

This chain connects TRBV7-3 to TRBJ2-6, with no clear D. V was shortened by 5 bases and J by 0 bases, with 14 bases between the two germline ends. Germline V gene sequence: CDR1 SGHTA, CDR2 FQGTGA. The CDR3 is made up of 17 amino acids. CDR3 in DNA: TGTGCCAGCAGCCGCTATGCCTCCGTCTCTGGGGCCAACGTCCTGACTTTC. Translated: CASSRYASVSGANVLTF.

This chain uses TRBV11-2 with TRBJ2-2, with D perhaps TRBD2 (6 bases). This CDR3 contains 14 residues. V lost 10 bases to trimming and J lost 2 bases, with 14 bases between them. Germline V gives CDR1 SGHAT, CDR2 FQNNGV. The CDR3 nucleotides read TGTGCCATCACCGGACTATTTAACACCGGGGAGCTGTTTTTT. Translation gives CAITGLFNTGELFF.

V and J are TRBV4-3 and TRBJ2-7, with 10 bases matching TRBD2. CDR1 and CDR2 (germline): LGHNA, YSLEER. V trimming: 5 bases; J trimming: 5 bases; junction bases outside the gene matches: 6. The CDR3 loop spans 14 amino acids. The CDR3 DNA reads as TGCGCCAGCAGCTCTCTAGCGGGAGCTCACGAGCAGTACTTC. This gives the protein CASSSLAGAHEQYF.

The table lists this clone with a count of one. This chain links TRBV7-9 with TRBJ2-1, with TRBD1 as a possible D gene (6 bases). Germline-derived CDR1 and CDR2 are SEHNR and FQNEAQ (reference sequence). With 4 bases removed from V and 5 bases from J, the gap between germline ends came to 12 bases. The CDR3 sequence is 14 residues long. The CDR3 is CASSSGTRNNEQFF. In DNA form, the CDR3 reads TGTGCCAGCAGCTCCGGGACACGTAACAATGAGCAGTTCTTC.

This clone was picked up a small number of times. The chain employs TRBV10-3 and TRBJ1-1; D not certain. CDR3 length: 11 amino acids. Germline loops: CDR1 ENHRY, CDR2 SYGVKD. The V end lost 10 bases, the J end lost 5 bases, and 11 bases lay between the germline ends. The CDR3 sequence is CATIERTEAFF. The DNA of the CDR3 is TGTGCCACCATCGAACGGACTGAAGCTTTCTTT.